Each of the 10 T cell receptor beta chains below was sequenced from the same sample in a study of T cell responses to AZD1222 COVID-19 vaccine (dated by TCRdb to the early 2020s). The sample's time point, from its label and the paper: baseline before first vaccination. The protocol used for the library was the immunoSEQ multiplex PCR assay. Not all clones reach the TCRdb copy of this immuneACCESS table, which keeps in-frame sequences only. Checked studies attribute under half of the gap to unresolved V genes and leave the rest unexplained. A total of some 100,000 clones appear in this sample, about 90% of them only once. About 17% of the sample belongs to the ten largest clones. The starting material was peripheral blood, obtained on day 0 of AZD1222 vaccination. These TCRs come from an adult in good health.

The chain joins TRBV28 to TRBJ1-5; the D is unclear. Looked up from germline, CDR1 is MDHEN and CDR2 is SYDVKM. The CDR3 loop spans 13 amino acids. Trimming took 2 bases from V and 1 from J, leaving 3 bases between them. This chain's CDR3 is CASSLLSNQPQHF. The CDR3 DNA reads as TGTGCCAGCAGTTTACTAAGCAATCAGCCCCAGCATTTT. The full variable domain, its missing parts supplied by reference TRBV28 and TRBJ1-5, is DVKVTQSSRYLVKRTGEKVFLECVQDMDHENMFWYRQDPGLGLRLIYFSYDVKMKEKGDIPEGYSVSREKKERFSLILESASTNQTSMYLCASSLLSNQPQHFGDGTRLSIL.

CDR3 coding DNA: TGTGCCAGCAGTTTACGAGGGGTAGGGGATCAGCCCCAGCATTTT. Translation gives CASSLRGVGDQPQHF. This chain connects TRBV27 to TRBJ1-5; tentative D call: TRBD1 (5 bases). Germline values: CDR1 MNHEY, CDR2 SMNVEV (reference sequence). This CDR3 comprises 15 residues. Trimming removed 2 bases from V and 5 bases from J, with 13 bases in between.

This clone was counted between two and nine times. V usage is TRBV19 and J usage is TRBJ2-7; 9 bases align to TRBD1. Trimming removed 3 bases from V and 3 bases from J; junction bases left unmatched: 12. This CDR3 is 17 amino acids long. Germline V gives CDR1 LNHDA, CDR2 SQIVND (reference sequence). CDR3 residues: CASSIQIRDRVLYEQYF. In DNA, the CDR3 is TGTGCCAGTAGTATCCAAATCCGGGACAGGGTTCTCTACGAGCAGTACTTC.

The genes are TRBV9 and TRBJ2-3, with D perhaps TRBD1 or TRBD2 (6 bases each). This CDR3 has 19 amino acids. V was cut by 0 bases and J by 3 bases, with 23 bases left in between. Germline CDR1 and CDR2: SGDLS and YYNGEE. The CDR3 region has the DNA TGTGCCAGCAGCGTAGAAACAGGGAGGACAAGCCCGTTGACAGATACGCAGTATTTT. It yields the protein CASSVETGRTSPLTDTQYF.

The count of this clone is one. The rearrangement joins TRBV7-3 to TRBJ2-3; no clear D gene. The CDR3 consists of 13 residues. CDR1 is SGHTA, CDR2 FQGTGA, per germline. The V and J ends lost 5 bases and 1 base respectively, with 7 bases between them. CDR3 DNA sequence: TGTGCCAGCAGCCCCCCGGGCACAGATACGCAGTATTTT. This sequence encodes CASSPPGTDTQYF.

There are a few counts of this clone. V usage is TRBV28 and J usage is TRBJ1-5, with a possible D match to TRBD1 (5 bases). The V end was cut by 5 bases, the J end by 2 bases, with 16 bases between. CDR1 MDHEN and CDR2 SYDVKM come from the germline V gene. This CDR3 region has 16 residues. The CDR3, as DNA: TGTGCCAGCAGTGTGGGGCTAATTCCCGGCAATCAGCCCCAGCATTTT. It specifies CASSVGLIPGNQPQHF. Supplemented by reference TRBV28 and TRBJ1-5, the full variable domain reads DVKVTQSSRYLVKRTGEKVFLECVQDMDHENMFWYRQDPGLGLRLIYFSYDVKMKEKGDIPEGYSVSREKKERFSLILESASTNQTSMYLCASSVGLIPGNQPQHFGDGTRLSIL.

This clone was counted a few times. This chain joins TRBV11-1 and TRBJ2-5; 14 bases align to TRBD2. This CDR3 spans 16 amino acids. V lost 3 bases, J lost 4 bases, and 4 bases stayed unmatched. Germline assignment: CDR1 SGHAT and CDR2 FQDESV (reference sequence). CDR3: CASSFGTSGRGETQYF. CDR3 nucleotide sequence: TGTGCCAGCAGCTTCGGGACTAGCGGGAGAGGAGAGACCCAGTACTTC.

The chain carries TRBV5-1 and TRBJ2-2; no firm D call. The CDR3 is 10 amino acids. The V end lost 6 bases, the J end lost 8 bases, and 5 bases lay between the germline ends. Looked up from germline, CDR1 is SGHRS and CDR2 is YFSETQ. The CDR3, as DNA: TGCGCCAGCAACTCTGGGGAGCTGTTTTTT. It yields the protein CASNSGELFF.

Note on this clone: In the same sample, other DNA sequences code for this CDR3. The gene calls are TRBV3-1 (or the pseudogene TRBV3-2) and TRBJ1-5, with 9 nucleotides matching TRBD1. This CDR3 contains 15 residues. Per the germline V gene, CDR1 is LGHDT and CDR2 is YNNKEL (reference sequence). Trimming cost V 3 bases and J 1 base; bases outside gene matches: 1. CDR3 sequence reads: CASSQGTGSNQPQHF. The CDR3 coding sequence is TGTGCCAGCAGCCAGGGGACAGGGAGCAATCAGCCCCAGCATTTT.

The gene calls are TRBV6-5 and TRBJ1-2; D perhaps matches TRBD1 (5 bases). V was pared by 6 bases and J by 1 base, with 15 bases between. The germline V gene has CDR1 MNHEY and CDR2 SVGAGI. The CDR3 runs 15 residues. CDR3: CASRKGKGSNYGYTF. CDR3 nucleotide sequence: TGTGCCAGCAGGAAGGGAAAGGGGAGTAACTATGGCTACACCTTC.